The present T cell receptor (beta chain) was sequenced within a study of cytomegalovirus exposure and HLA in healthy donors. Overall study results and limits: In a later analysis, most CMV-associated TCR beta chains appeared HLA-restricted.

Trimming cost V 3 bases and J 10 bases, with 12 bases left between them. There are 13 residues in the CDR3. Germline CDR1 reads MNHEY; CDR2 reads SMNVEV (reference sequence). The PCR used 60 Vbeta and 13 Jbeta primers. Repertoires were generated with immunoSEQ multiplex PCR, while TCRdb's copy carries only in-frame clones and drops some. The data hold fewer than 250,000 clones, with 80% observed a single time. As regards this clone: Its target is unknown.

Sequencing input: PBMCs. The sequence was collected from a woman aged 40 to 55 in good health and CMV-seronegative. The chain has TRBV27 and TRBJ2-2; D is possibly TRBD1 (5 bases). CDR3 in amino acids: CASSFGRAMELFF. The CDR3 nucleotides are TGTGCCAGCAGTTTTGGCAGGGCGATGGAGCTGTTTTTT.